This T cell receptor beta chain was recorded in a study of blood T cell repertoires in COVID-19. Study summary: Some COVID-19 samples were acute and others convalescent; all came from the United States, Italy and Spain.

Trimming shortened V by 6 bases and J by 3 bases, and 11 bases separated the two germline ends. CDR1 is KGHSH, CDR2 LQKENI, per germline. The CDR3 extends over 14 amino acids. Authors' analysis steps: Reference gene primer amplification yielded estimated nucleated cell counts. Profiling relied on immunoSEQ multiplex PCR, and the TCRdb table lists in-frame clones only, not all of them. For V, J and clone size, that table is used; D and trimming come from the DNA. This sample has 150,000 to 200,000 clones; 65% to 85% occur once, and the top ten carry roughly 13%. Among Cohort 3 donors, those recovered had two negative PCRs, clearance, or symptom resolution.

The sample was PBMCs or T cells enriched from blood (not recorded which). The sequence was collected from a woman aged 55-70 years who had recovered from COVID-19. The V call is TRBV18, the J call TRBJ2-2; a weak D match, TRBD2 (5 bases). CDR3 in amino acids: CASSRAVDTGELFF. The CDR3, as DNA: TGTGCCAGCTCGAGAGCGGTCGACACCGGGGAGCTGTTTTTT.